Sequencing of this TCR beta chain was carried out in a study of T cell responses to AZD1222 COVID-19 vaccine. V lost 5 bases, J lost 6 bases, and 12 bases lay in between. CDR1 and CDR2 from the germline V gene are SGHDT and YYEEEE. This CDR3 spans 12 amino acids. The repertoire was sequenced with immunoSEQ multiplex PCR; TCRdb's copy has only in-frame clones and lacks some. The sample lists 150,000 to 200,000 clones; just over 90% were seen once. Study-wide findings and caveats: The donor group comprised mostly white British people and more females; the analysis possibly underestimated clonal diversity. The reported proportion of spike-specific TCRs targeting unmutated variant regions was nearly half.

To note about this clone: Its cognate antigen is unknown.

V usage is TRBV5-6 and J usage is TRBJ2-7, with a weak D call TRBD2 (6 bases). The starting material was peripheral blood, obtained 28 days after the second AZD1222 dose. The sequence derives from an adult who received the AZD1222 COVID-19 vaccine. The CDR3 nucleotides are TGTGCCAGCAGGAGGACTAACCGCGAGCAGTACTTC. It yields the protein CASRRTNREQYF.